The 16 T cell receptor beta chains below were found in one sample sequenced in a study of Ad26.COV2.S vaccination and SARS-CoV-2 variants. Sequencing was performed with immunoSEQ multiplex PCR; in TCRdb, only in-frame clones are kept and a portion is missing. The data hold fewer than 900,000 clones, with about 89% observed a single time. The sample's treatment: 15 to 20 received Ad26.COV2.S at low or high dose, single or two shots; 5 received placebo; per-sample allocation not given. Day 63 following the first vaccine or placebo injection was when the samples were taken. The sequenced sample was peripheral blood, obtained in a trial of Ad26.COV2.S vaccine versus placebo. These receptors originate from a person aged 18 to 59 who received the Ad26.COV2.S COVID-19 vaccine or a placebo.

For the CDR3, the DNA is TGTGCCTGGAGTGAGGGCTTGCGGGGGACAGATACGCAGTATTTT. It translates to CAWSEGLRGTDTQYF. The chain recombines TRBV30 with TRBJ2-3, with 7 bases fitting TRBD2. This CDR3 is 15 amino acids long. With V trimmed by 1 base and J by 3 bases, 7 bases remained unmatched. CDR1 and CDR2 from the germline V gene are GTSNPN and SVGIG (reference sequence).

The chain is built from TRBV5-1 and TRBJ2-5, with D unresolved. The CDR3 runs to 13 residues. V dropped 2 bases and J dropped 2 bases, with 7 bases sitting between them. The germline gives CDR1 SGHRS, CDR2 YFSETQ. The CDR3 region has the DNA TGCGCCAGCAGCTTAGAGATACAAGAGACCCAGTACTTC. Protein sequence: CASSLEIQETQYF.

V usage is TRBV5-1 and J usage is TRBJ2-7; the match to TRBD1 covers 8 bases. J was trimmed by 3 bases and V by 0 bases; bases with no gene match: 2. The CDR3 consists of 14 residues. Germline V lookup: CDR1 SGHRS, CDR2 YFSETQ. As DNA, the CDR3 is TGCGCCAGCAGCTTGGATGGACAGGGCTACGAGCAGTACTTC. This translates into CASSLDGQGYEQYF.

The chain combines TRBV4-2 with TRBJ2-7; the D is unclear. The CDR3 covers 12 residues. V dropped 6 bases and J dropped 0 bases, with 6 bases sitting between them. The germline V gene has CDR1 LGHNA and CDR2 YNFKEQ. Here the CDR3 DNA reads TGTGCCAGCAGTGCGAGCTCCTACGAGCAGTACTTC. Translation gives CASSASSYEQYF.

This sequence joins TRBV5-4 and TRBJ2-7; 10 bases are shared with TRBD1. The germline CDR1 and CDR2 sequences are SGHNT and YYREEE (reference sequence). The CDR3 consists of 15 residues. V shed 3 bases, J shed 1 base, and the junction held 4 bases outside the gene matches. As DNA, the CDR3 is TGTGCCAGCAGCTCGGGACAGGGGATTTCCTACGAGCAGTACTTC. Translated: CASSSGQGISYEQYF.

This clone was seen a few times. The chain combines TRBV10-3 with TRBJ1-1; the D gene is possibly TRBD1 (6 bases). V was clipped by 8 bases and J by 0 bases, with 10 bases between them. The CDR3 spans 13 residues. Germline CDR1 reads ENHRY; CDR2 reads SYGVKD. Written as DNA, the CDR3 is TGTGCCATCCTGACAGGTATGAACACTGAAGCTTTCTTT. Translation: CAILTGMNTEAFF.

The CDR3 loop is CASSLPYRVPLYEQYF. In nucleotides, the CDR3 is TGTGCCAGCAGTTTACCCTACAGGGTCCCCCTCTACGAGCAGTACTTC. This chain joins TRBV27 and TRBJ2-7; perhaps TRBD1 as D (6 bases). Germline V gene lookup returns CDR1 MNHEY and CDR2 SMNVEV (reference sequence). Between the trimmed V and J ends, which lost 2 bases and 3 bases, there was a span of 17 bases. This CDR3 comprises 16 residues.

A single count supports this clone. The chain is built from TRBV2 and TRBJ2-2, with D possibly TRBD1 on 6 matching bases. CDR1 and CDR2 (germline): SNHLY, FYNNEI. The CDR3 sequence is 15 residues long. Trimming took off 9 bases at V and 2 bases at J, with 16 bases between the two ends. CDR3 protein: CASSRDTQNTGELFF. CDR3 sequence (DNA): TGTGCCAGTTCACGGGACACACAAAACACCGGGGAGCTGTTTTTT.

This clone was seen just once. The J gene is TRBJ1-3, the V gene TRBV5-6; no clear D. V shed 4 bases and J shed 0 bases, with 14 bases lying between them. The germline V gene encodes CDR1 SGHDT and CDR2 YYEEEE. The CDR3 runs 16 residues. In DNA form, the CDR3 reads TGTGCCAGCAGCCCGGTAACCGGAATCTCTGGAAACACCATATATTTT. Translating it yields CASSPVTGISGNTIYF.

The chain couples TRBV10-3 to TRBJ2-5; 13 positions agree with TRBD2. J lost 2 bases, V lost 6 bases, and 3 bases had no gene match. The CDR3 has 15 residues. The germline V gene has CDR1 ENHRY and CDR2 SYGVKD. CDR3: CAISGLAGAQETQYF. The CDR3 DNA is TGTGCCATCAGCGGACTAGCGGGAGCACAAGAGACCCAGTACTTC.

This chain joins TRBV7-9 and TRBJ1-1; a weak D match, TRBD1 (5 bases). Looked up from germline, CDR1 is SEHNR and CDR2 is FQNEAQ (reference sequence). V was clipped by 1 base and J by 0 bases, with 15 bases between them. The CDR3 consists of 17 residues. The CDR3 sequence: CASSLEGRTVMNTEAFF. CDR3 sequence (DNA): TGTGCCAGCAGCTTAGAGGGGCGGACGGTCATGAACACTGAAGCTTTCTTT. Combining the CDR3 with reference TRBV7-9 and TRBJ1-1 gives the whole variable domain DTGVSQNPRHKITKRGQNVTFRCDPISEHNRLYWYRQTLGQGPEFLTYFQNEAQLEKSRLLSDRFSAERPKGSFSTLEIQRTEQGDSAMYLCASSLEGRTVMNTEAFFGQGTRLTVV.

V and J are TRBV7-8 and TRBJ2-2; tentative D call: TRBD2 (6 bases). The CDR3 extends over 15 amino acids. Deletions cut 0 bases from V and 5 bases from J, with 10 bases between. CDR1 is SGHVS, CDR2 FQNEAQ, per germline. CDR3: CASSLAWRGTGELFF. The CDR3, as DNA: TGTGCCAGCAGCTTAGCGTGGAGGGGAACCGGGGAGCTGTTTTTT.

This chain links TRBV18 with TRBJ2-1; 7 bases are a match to TRBD1. The CDR3 is 14 residues long. Germline trimming cut 4 bases from V and 0 bases from J; bases unmatched to any gene: 0. Per germline, CDR1 KGHSH and CDR2 LQKENI. The CDR3 is CASSRTGSYNEQFF. CDR3 nucleotides: TGTGCCAGCTCACGGACAGGCTCCTACAATGAGCAGTTCTTC.

The gene calls are TRBV6-5 and TRBJ1-2, with TRBD1 as a possible D gene (6 bases). Germline lookup yields CDR1 MNHEY and CDR2 SVGAGI. The CDR3 is 14 residues long. With 6 bases removed from V and 4 bases from J, the gap between germline ends came to 15 bases. The DNA for the CDR3 is TGTGCCAGCAGACCCTCGGGGGGCGTCTATGGCTACACCTTC. Encoded protein: CASRPSGGVYGYTF.

The CDR3 is CAWSVEQGGNQPQHF. In nucleotides, the CDR3 is TGTGCCTGGAGTGTTGAGCAGGGCGGCAATCAGCCCCAGCATTTT. The genes are TRBV30 and TRBJ1-5; TRBD1 is a possible D gene (5 bases). Germline assignment: CDR1 GTSNPN and CDR2 SVGIG (reference sequence). CDR3 length equals 15 residues. V was shortened by 0 bases and J by 2 bases, with 11 bases between the two germline ends.

This clone was seen only once. J is TRBJ1-2 and V is TRBV6-5; D is possibly TRBD1 (5 bases). Per the germline V gene, CDR1 is MNHEY and CDR2 is SVGAGI. This CDR3 region has 13 residues. The ends were cut back, 7 bases at V and 4 bases at J, with 13 bases in the middle. The CDR3 coding sequence is TGTGCCAGCACCTACGGGGGGAGCTATGGCTACACCTTC. Its translation is CASTYGGSYGYTF.